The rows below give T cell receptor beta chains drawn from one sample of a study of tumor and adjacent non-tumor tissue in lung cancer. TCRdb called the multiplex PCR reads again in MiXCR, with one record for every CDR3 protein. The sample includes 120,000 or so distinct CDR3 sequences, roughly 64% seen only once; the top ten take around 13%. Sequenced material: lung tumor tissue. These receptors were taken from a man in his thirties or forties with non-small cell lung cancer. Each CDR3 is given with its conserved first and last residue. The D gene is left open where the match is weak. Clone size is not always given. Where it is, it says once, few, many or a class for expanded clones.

CASNKLTGSNEQYF | TGTGCCAGCAACAAACTCACAGGGTCCAACGAGCAGTACTTC | - | TRBJ2-7 | TRBV5-4 | -
CASTPTLWANVLTF | TGCGCCAGCACCCCTACCCTCTGGGCCAACGTCCTGACTTTC | - | TRBJ2-6 | TRBV4-3 | once
CASSREDRTPYEQYF | TGTGCCAGCAGCCGAGAAGACAGGACCCCCTACGAGCAGTACTTC | - | TRBJ2-7 | TRBV6-1 | medium-sized
CSVESGSGSTGAFF | TGCAGCGTTGAGTCGGGTTCCGGGAGCACTGGAGCTTTCTTT | - | TRBJ1-1 | TRBV29-1 | -
CASSSRGRDEQFF | TGTGCCAGCAGTTCTAGGGGTAGGGATGAGCAGTTCTTC | - | TRBJ2-1 | TRBV12-3/TRBV12-4 | few
CVNSLAAGRGAFF | TGTGTCAACAGCTTAGCGGCAGGACGGGGGGCTTTCTTT | - | TRBJ1-1 | TRBV11-2 | once
CADSYQVSSGANVLTF | TGTGCCGACAGTTATCAGGTCAGCTCTGGGGCCAACGTCCTGACTTTC | - | TRBJ2-6 | TRBV6-5 | -
CASSRETDYSF | TGTGCCAGCAGTAGGGAGACAGACTATTCCTTC | - | TRBJ1-2 | TRBV12-3/TRBV12-4 | -
CASSSKRASDGEQYF | TGTGCCAGCAGCTCTAAGCGGGCCTCCGATGGCGAGCAGTACTTC | - | TRBJ2-7 | TRBV11-3 | medium-sized
CSVEIAGGPSNEQFF | TGCAGCGTTGAAATAGCGGGAGGGCCTAGTAATGAGCAGTTCTTC | TRBD2 | TRBJ2-1 | TRBV29-1 | -